This T cell receptor (beta chain) was captured by sequencing in a study of naive and memory T cell subsets (dated by TCRdb to 2015 to 2018). About the investigation overall: In the figure summarizing the skin biopsy and whole blood samples, 10 or so blood donors, 7 tuberculin skin test biopsies and 3 saline control biopsies were reported. PCR2 was typically a SYBR Green qPCR stopped at a set threshold; low-input samples could instead use end-point PCR (approximately 6 cycles). Results the study describes overall, beyond this receptor: The RNA-based method was acknowledged to be potentially sensitive to changes in TCR transcripts with T cell activation and differentiation.

About this clonotype itself: Its antigen is still unknown. Base quality data are lacking; no much larger clone is found one base away.

Library prep was done by 5' RACE. The ligated cDNA was amplified in four rounds of PCR with nested alpha and beta constant region primers together with the SP2 primer. For the blood and skin samples, TCR RNA was reverse transcribed with SuperScript IV using primers for the alpha and beta constant regions. T4 RNA ligase 1 was used to ligate an oligonucleotide containing the Illumina SP2 primer and a UMI to the 3' end of the cDNA. To prevent hairpin formation, the 12-nucleotide UMI was made up of two random hexamers with an eight-base spacer between them. TCR alpha and beta chain libraries were processed separately from the second PCR onward, with dual indexing for multiplexing. After pooling, the indexed libraries were analyzed by capillary electrophoresis and sequenced on either an Illumina MiSeq or NextSeq. PhiX DNA at about 5-8% was spiked into libraries to increase base diversity and improve cluster recognition. Per the original workflow: Demultiplexor took UMIs from read 2, joined the UMIs to the TCR sequence from read 1, and separated reads according to sample indices. Decombinator identified V and J genes and V-J junctions and gave each TCR a five-part identifier that included V and J deletions. Collapsinator used UMIs to correct sequencing errors and PCR amplification heterogeneity, yielding UMI-based abundance per TCR. CDR3Translator turned identifiers into nucleotide sequence, translated that sequence into amino acids, and pulled out CDR3 regions based on terminal motifs. Error-corrected alpha and beta TCR counts from blood and skin were compared after normalization to input RNA amount. In-frame beta chains were kept once TCRdb had trimmed the public reads at Q25 with fastp and called clones with MiXCR. CDR3 protein duplicates are merged, each entry listing the most common genes and DNA. The V and J calls and clone size come from TCRdb's table, not from the authors' own analysis. Present in this sample are some 60,000 distinct CDR3 sequences, under 10% of which were seen just once. The top ten clones comprise approximately 9.7% of the sample.

A robust, sensitive protocol for the amplification, sequencing and analysis of TCRs was described in the study, in which 3' ligation of a UMI-containing oligonucleotide to TCR cDNA was used. For whole blood analysis, roughly 2.6 ml of peripheral blood was drawn from adult healthy volunteers into Tempus tubes, and RNA was extracted according to the manufacturer's instructions. Total RNA, without cell sorting, was DNase treated with RQ1 DNase before reverse transcription, targeting roughly 1 to 1000 ng input. Libraries were prepared from skin biopsies and whole blood so that pipeline robustness could be tested in samples in which T cells form a minority population. The CDR3 runs 14 residues from the cysteine to the phenylalanine. The read is trimmed to its CDR3 DNA, 42 bases read in frame from base 1. V loses 2 bases, J loses 4 bases, and the germline ends lie 12 bases apart. The germline V gene sets CDR1 to SGDLS and CDR2 to YYNGEE.

This clonotype originated in a female donor in good health. This chain is built from TRBV9 and TRBJ2-5, with the D gene uncertain. CDR3 reads: CASSVTNSGETQYF. The nucleotide sequence is TGTGCCAGCAGCGTCACAAACTCAGGAGAGACCCAGTACTTC.